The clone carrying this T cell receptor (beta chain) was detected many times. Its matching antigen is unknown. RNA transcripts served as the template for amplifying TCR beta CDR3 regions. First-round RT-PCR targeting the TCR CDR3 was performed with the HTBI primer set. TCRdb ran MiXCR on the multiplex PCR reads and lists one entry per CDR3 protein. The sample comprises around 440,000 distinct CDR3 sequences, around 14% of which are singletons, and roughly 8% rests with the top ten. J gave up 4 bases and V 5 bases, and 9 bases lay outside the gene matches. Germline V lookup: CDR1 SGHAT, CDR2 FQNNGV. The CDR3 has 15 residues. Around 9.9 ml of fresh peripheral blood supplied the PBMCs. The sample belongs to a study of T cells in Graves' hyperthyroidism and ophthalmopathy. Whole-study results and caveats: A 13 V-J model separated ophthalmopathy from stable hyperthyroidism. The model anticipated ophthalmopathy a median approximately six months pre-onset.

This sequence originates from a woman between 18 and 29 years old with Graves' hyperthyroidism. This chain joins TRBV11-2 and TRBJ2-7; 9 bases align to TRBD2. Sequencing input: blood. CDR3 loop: CASSISGSPSYEQYF. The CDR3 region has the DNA TGTGCCAGCAGCATTAGCGGGAGTCCCTCTTACGAGCAGTACTTC. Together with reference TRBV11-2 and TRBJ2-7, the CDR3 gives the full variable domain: EAGVAQSPRYKIIEKRQSVAFWCNPISGHATLYWYQQILGQGPKLLIQFQNNGVVDDSQLPKDRFSAERLKGVDSTLKIQPAKLEDSAVYLCASSISGSPSYEQYFGPGTRLTVT.